This T cell receptor beta chain was documented in a study of blood T cell repertoires in COVID-19. Study summary: Sample material is recorded as cDNA or gDNA derived from T cells, B-cell-depleted T cells, or PBMCs.

How the authors handled the data: Reference gene primer amplification gave estimated nucleated cell counts. Profiling relied on immunoSEQ multiplex PCR, and the TCRdb table lists in-frame clones only, not all of them. V, J and clone size reflect that table, while D and trimming were determined from the DNA. The table lists 90,000 to 150,000 clones, 65% to 90% of them singletons. Germline CDR1 SQVTM, CDR2 ANQGSEA. Trimming left V 5 bases short and J 1 base short, with 12 bases between. The CDR3 spans 14 residues. The chain uses TRBV29-1 and TRBJ1-5; TRBD1 is a possible D gene (5 bases). This clonotype originated in an elderly man with acute or convalescent COVID-19. The sample taken for sequencing was peripheral blood. The CDR3 sequence: CSVRSGGSNQPQHF. CDR3 DNA sequence: TGCAGCGTTAGATCTGGGGGGAGCAATCAGCCCCAGCATTTT.